Below are 4 T cell receptor beta chains sequenced from a single sample in a study of shared clonotypes between healthy human individuals. Data came from immunoSEQ multiplex PCR; TCRdb stores just in-frame clones and leaves some out. The sample shows millions of clones, 93% of them seen only once. CD8 cells classed as naive were CD45RO-negative and positively selected for CCR7, excluding terminally differentiated effector memory CD45RA+ cells. What was sequenced was naive CD8+ T cells from PBMCs. These receptors were taken from a man aged 18-30 years in good health. Some clones in this sample may be carry-over from other donors' samples.

This clone was counted once. The rearrangement uses TRBV18 and TRBJ1-4; no definite D call. Germline V gene data show CDR1 as KGHSH and CDR2 as LQKENI. The CDR3 is 17 residues long. The germline V and J ends were trimmed by 1 base and 5 bases, with 17 bases remaining between them. In DNA form, the CDR3 reads TGTGCCAGCTCACCACGGGGATTAAGTGCGGCGAATGAAAAACTGTTTTTT. Protein sequence: CASSPRGLSAANEKLFF.

V gene TRBV10-3 combines with J gene TRBJ2-3, with 11 bases lining up with TRBD2. From germline, CDR1 is ENHRY and CDR2 SYGVKD. Losses at the gene ends were 6 bases for V and 2 bases for J; bases not matched to a gene: 4. This CDR3 region has 15 residues. The CDR3 here is CAIRPTSGVTDTQYF. The CDR3 DNA sequence: TGTGCCATCAGACCGACTAGCGGGGTCACAGATACGCAGTATTTT.

V usage is TRBV9 and J usage is TRBJ2-5, with D hard to call. V was pared by 3 bases and J by 3 bases, with 9 bases between. In germline, CDR1 is SGDLS, CDR2 YYNGEE. This CDR3 is built from 13 residues. CDR3 sequence: CASSDVGKETQYF. Written as DNA, the CDR3 is TGTGCCAGCAGCGATGTGGGTAAAGAGACCCAGTACTTC.

Note on this clone: The sample has other DNA sequences that encode this CDR3 too. The chain employs TRBV9 and TRBJ2-1; TRBD1 is a possible D gene (6 bases). V was shortened by 0 bases and J by 2 bases, with 12 bases between the two germline ends. Germline values: CDR1 SGDLS, CDR2 YYNGEE. CDR3 length: 16 amino acids. CDR3 region: CASSVVGRGTYNEQFF. The CDR3 nucleotides read TGTGCCAGCAGCGTAGTGGGCAGGGGCACCTACAATGAGCAGTTCTTC.